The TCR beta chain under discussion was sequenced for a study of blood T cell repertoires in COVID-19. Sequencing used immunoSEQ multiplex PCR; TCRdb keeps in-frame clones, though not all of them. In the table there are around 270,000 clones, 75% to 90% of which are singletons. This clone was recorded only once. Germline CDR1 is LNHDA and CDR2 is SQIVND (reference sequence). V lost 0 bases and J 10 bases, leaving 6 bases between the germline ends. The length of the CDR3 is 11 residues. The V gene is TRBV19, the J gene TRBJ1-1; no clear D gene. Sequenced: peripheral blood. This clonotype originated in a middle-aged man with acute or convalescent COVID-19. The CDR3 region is CASSIERAAFF. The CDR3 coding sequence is TGTGCCAGTAGTATAGAGCGGGCAGCTTTCTTT.